Many counts were recorded for the clone carrying this T cell receptor beta chain. Combining iRepertoire HTBI primers with Arm-PCR of CDR3 regions, the authors built TCR beta libraries. TCRdb reprocessed the multiplex PCR reads with MiXCR, giving one entry per CDR3 protein. Here the sample spans over 400,000 distinct CDR3 sequences, around 15% being singletons. CDR1 and CDR2 (germline): MDHEN, SYDVKM. The CDR3 is 18 amino acids. Trimming took 3 bases from V and 0 from J, leaving 21 bases between them. The entry originates in a study of regulatory T cells in long-lasting Graves disease. Stated time point: newly diagnosed GD, antithyroid drugs for less than 3 months. PBMC-derived RNA was used for the TCR library. This same sample was also part of a study on T cells in Graves' hyperthyroidism and ophthalmopathy.

This TCR was recovered from a woman aged 45-59 years with Graves disease. The material sequenced was peripheral blood mononuclear cells (PBMCs), taken at new diagnosis, from a patient treated with antithyroid drugs. The chain employs TRBV28 and TRBJ2-7, with a tentative D call TRBD2 (5 bases). The CDR3 protein is CASSFRPGRRLNSYEQYF. The CDR3 region has the DNA TGTGCCAGCAGTTTCCGTCCCGGGCGACGACTAAACTCCTACGAGCAGTACTTC.